These 19 T cell receptor beta chains were all obtained from the same sample, sequenced in a study of cytomegalovirus exposure and HLA in healthy donors. The table came from immunoSEQ multiplex PCR; TCRdb's copy has only in-frame clones and leaves some out. The table lists over 90,000 clones, less than 95% of them singletons. Sequencing used PBMCs. All receptors come from a young woman in good health and CMV-seronegative.

This chain joins TRBV5-1 and TRBJ1-4; D is uncertain. Per the germline V gene, CDR1 is SGHRS and CDR2 is YFSETQ. Trimming pared 5 bases from V and 5 bases from J, leaving 10 bases between. The CDR3 covers 13 residues. CDR3 DNA: TGCGCCAGCAGTGAAAGCTGGAATGAAAAACTGTTTTTT. Its protein is CASSESWNEKLFF.

The chain links TRBV21-1 to TRBJ1-1; TRBD1 is the table's D call, not checked against the DNA. TRBV21-1 is a recognized pseudogene. The CDR3 extends over 17 amino acids. The CDR3 loop reads CASSANPLGQGRTEAFF. DNA of the CDR3: TGTGCCAGCAGCGCCAACCCCTTAGGACAGGGGCGCACTGAAGCTTTCTTT.

The rearrangement joins TRBV19 to TRBJ2-7, with D perhaps matching TRBD1 (6 bases). With 8 bases removed from V and 4 bases from J, the gap between germline ends came to 18 bases. Germline CDR1 is LNHDA and CDR2 is SQIVND (reference sequence). The length of the CDR3 is 14 residues. The CDR3 region has the DNA TGTGCCAGTGGCGCTCAGGGGAACGGGTACGAGCAGTACTTC. This sequence encodes CASGAQGNGYEQYF.

This clone was picked up one time. The rearrangement links TRBV25-1 to TRBJ2-7, with 14 positions matching TRBD2. CDR1 MGHDK and CDR2 SYGVNS come from the germline V gene. The length of the CDR3 is 16 residues. With V trimmed by 2 bases and J by 6 bases, 6 bases remained unmatched. Here the CDR3 reads CASSERLAGGPGEQYF. The CDR3 DNA follows: TGTGCCAGCAGTGAACGACTAGCGGGGGGGCCGGGCGAGCAGTACTTC.

A single count supports this clone. J is TRBJ2-1 and V is TRBV6-4; 8 bases are shared with TRBD1. V was clipped by 4 bases and J by 3 bases; unmatched bases: 5. The CDR3 is made up of 15 amino acids. Germline loops: CDR1 MRHNA, CDR2 SNTAGT. CDR3 residues: CASSVSGGGYNEQFF. The CDR3 DNA reads TGTGCCAGCAGTGTATCAGGGGGCGGCTACAATGAGCAGTTCTTC.

The chain combines TRBV29-1 with TRBJ2-2, with no clear D. This CDR3 has 11 residues. V dropped 5 bases and J dropped 6 bases, with 7 bases sitting between them. Germline assignment: CDR1 SQVTM and CDR2 ANQGSEA. Here the CDR3 reads CSVLSAGELFF. In DNA, the CDR3 is TGCAGCGTTCTTAGTGCCGGGGAGCTGTTTTTT.

The rearrangement uses TRBV7-2 and TRBJ2-1; D is perhaps TRBD2 (5 bases). The CDR3 is 15 amino acids. The V and J ends lost 5 bases and 0 bases respectively, with 11 bases between them. CDR1 SGHTA and CDR2 FQGNSA come from the germline V gene. CDR3 amino acids: CASSPVGSSYNEQFF. The CDR3 DNA follows: TGTGCCAGCAGCCCCGTTGGGAGCTCCTACAATGAGCAGTTCTTC.

This chain joins TRBV5-4 and TRBJ2-2; TRBD2 agrees at 8 bases. The ends lost 2 bases at V and 6 bases at J; junction bases unmatched: 9. Germline V gene data show CDR1 as SGHNT and CDR2 as YYREEE (reference sequence). The CDR3 totals 16 residues. CDR3: CASSFSGGAVPGELFF. For the CDR3, the DNA is TGTGCCAGCAGCTTTTCCGGGGGGGCCGTCCCCGGGGAGCTGTTTTTT.

V and J are TRBV14 and TRBJ1-6; D is unclear. Trimming took off 6 bases at V and 0 bases at J, with 6 bases between the two ends. Germline V lookup: CDR1 SGHDN, CDR2 FVKESK. This CDR3 has 14 residues. CDR3: CASREDSYNSPLHF. In DNA, the CDR3 is TGTGCCAGCAGAGAGGACTCCTATAATTCACCCCTCCACTTT.

The chain carries TRBV5-1 and TRBJ2-4; TRBD1 aligns across 8 bases. Germline V gene data show CDR1 as SGHRS and CDR2 as YFSETQ. The CDR3 sequence is 16 residues long. J was trimmed by 6 bases and V by 4 bases; bases with no gene match: 12. CDR3 coding DNA: TGCGCCAGCAGCCCCTCGGCAGGGGGCTCGAGAAACATTCAGTACTTC. Protein sequence: CASSPSAGGSRNIQYF.

V is TRBV5-5 and J is TRBJ2-7; D may be TRBD1 (6 bases). V gave up 1 base and J gave up 2 bases, with 10 bases separating them. Per germline, CDR1 SGHKS and CDR2 YYEKEE (reference sequence). The CDR3 runs to 14 residues. CDR3 sequence reads: CASSLNRAPYEQYF. In DNA form, the CDR3 reads TGTGCCAGCAGCTTGAACAGGGCCCCCTACGAGCAGTACTTC.

V is TRBV7-9 and J is TRBJ1-2; D gene unclear. CDR3 length: 15 amino acids. The germline V gene encodes CDR1 SEHNR and CDR2 FQNEAQ (reference sequence). Trimming shortened V by 5 bases and J by 2 bases, and 15 bases separated the two germline ends. CDR3 DNA sequence: TGTGCCAGCAGCCCCGATGTCAGAGGAAACTATGGCTACACCTTC. Protein: CASSPDVRGNYGYTF.

The V call is TRBV6-6, the J call TRBJ1-2, with 7 bases that match TRBD1. The CDR3 has 16 amino acids. Germline-derived CDR1 and CDR2 are MNHNY and SVGAGI (reference sequence). Germline trimming cut 4 bases from V and 4 bases from J; bases unmatched to any gene: 12. CDR3 region: CASSFLRQGVSYGYTF. The CDR3 nucleotides are TGTGCCAGCAGTTTCCTCCGACAGGGAGTAAGCTATGGCTACACCTTC.

The gene calls are TRBV7-9 and TRBJ2-1; maybe TRBD2 (6 bases). Germline assignment: CDR1 SEHNR and CDR2 FQNEAQ (reference sequence). The CDR3 runs 16 residues. V was shortened by 5 bases and J by 0 bases, with 14 bases between the two germline ends. This chain's CDR3 is CASSHSGKSSYNEQFF. CDR3 bases: TGTGCCAGCAGCCATAGCGGAAAGAGCTCCTACAATGAGCAGTTCTTC. Looking up the rest from reference TRBV7-9 and TRBJ2-1 gives the full variable domain: DTGVSQNPRHKITKRGQNVTFRCDPISEHNRLYWYRQTLGQGPEFLTYFQNEAQLEKSRLLSDRFSAERPKGSFSTLEIQRTEQGDSAMYLCASSHSGKSSYNEQFFGPGTRLTVL.

The genes are TRBV12-5 and TRBJ1-2; 7 bases fit TRBD1. The CDR3 is made up of 11 amino acids. CDR1 is LGHNT and CDR2 is FRNRAP in the germline V gene. V gave up 6 bases and J gave up 14 bases; unmatched junction bases: 9. The CDR3 DNA is TGTGCTAGTGGGCCAGGACAGGCGTATACCTTC. Its translation is CASGPGQAYTF.

The chain is built from TRBV5-8 and TRBJ2-3; 12 nucleotides align to TRBD2. The CDR3 loop spans 18 amino acids. Trimming removed 2 bases from V and 1 base from J; junction bases left unmatched: 8. CDR1 SGHTS and CDR2 YDEGEE come from the germline V gene. As DNA, the CDR3 is TGTGCCAGCAGCTTTCTAGCGGGAGGGTTGAGAGGCACAGATACGCAGTATTTT. Protein product: CASSFLAGGLRGTDTQYF.

This sequence joins TRBV5-1 and TRBJ2-2; D not resolved. This CDR3 comprises 13 residues. From germline, CDR1 is SGHRS and CDR2 YFSETQ. The V gene lost 4 bases and the J gene lost 4 bases, with 8 bases spanning the gap. The CDR3 spells CASSPIPTGELFF. For the CDR3, the DNA is TGCGCCAGCAGCCCAATCCCCACCGGGGAGCTGTTTTTT.

This chain links TRBV7-3 with TRBJ1-2; unclear D gene. Trimming removed 1 base from V and 0 bases from J, with 9 bases in between. Germline V gene sequence: CDR1 SGHTA, CDR2 FQGTGA. The length of the CDR3 is 15 residues. The CDR3 region has the DNA TGTGCCAGCAGCTTAAATGGCGGATCTAACTATGGCTACACCTTC. It yields the protein CASSLNGGSNYGYTF.

V usage is TRBV11-3 and J usage is TRBJ1-1; the D gene is possibly TRBD1 (6 bases). Germline CDR1 and CDR2: SGHNT and YENEEA. V was pared by 2 bases and J by 4 bases, with 20 bases between. This CDR3 has 17 amino acids. The CDR3 region is CASSLPREVGAGTEAFF. As DNA, the CDR3 is TGTGCCAGCAGCTTACCTCGGGAGGTGGGGGCAGGCACTGAAGCTTTCTTT.